This TCR delta chain stems from a study of gammadelta T cells in human blood. This clone was counted a single time. Its cognate antigen is unknown. A read error is likely here: a far larger clone is one base away. With CATT, TCRdb re-called clones from the RT-PCR reads. The data show about 940 delta-chain clones, with about 20% seen just once and approximately 15% held by the top ten. Overall study results and limits: Polyclonal expansion of innate γδ T cells after birth appeared microbially driven.

This CDR3 has 20 amino acids. With 3 bases clipped from V and 0 bases from J, the junction kept 10 bases outside the gene matches. Germline values: CDR1 GEAIGNYY, CDR2 EKD. V and J are TRDV2 and TRDJ3, with 10 positions matching TRDD3. TCRdb supplies no J gene; here it was assigned by aligning the nucleotide sequence to germline. The receptor comes from a human fetus. Sequencing was performed on Vgamma9Vdelta2 gamma-delta T cells from fetal blood. The CDR3 DNA is TGTGCCTGTGACCCCGCCGGGGGATACGCGAGCTCCTGGGACACCCGACAGATGTTTTTC. It codes for CACDPAGGYASSWDTRQMFF.